A single sample is the source of the 19 T cell receptor beta chains below, sequenced in a study of T-cell memory formation after mild COVID-19. One entry per CDR3 protein results from TCRdb running MiXCR on the 5' RACE reads. The data contain around 390,000 distinct CDR3 sequences, 16% of them singletons. Specimen: PBMCs or a T cell subset sorted from them (not recorded which). These receptors originate from a young man who had mild COVID-19 (a few samples of this study predate the infection). Cell type and time point are not known.

The chain links TRBV6-1 to TRBJ2-7, with 11 bases that match TRBD1. Germline V gives CDR1 MNHNS, CDR2 SASEGT. V gave up 5 bases and J gave up 2 bases; unmatched junction bases: 5. This CDR3 is built from 15 residues. DNA of the CDR3: TGTGCCAGCAGTCCCGGGACAGGGGGTACCTACGAGCAGTACGTC. It specifies CASSPGTGGTYEQYV.

V and J are TRBV19 and TRBJ2-3; the D is unclear. The V end was cut by 2 bases, the J end by 6 bases, with 12 bases between. The CDR3 is made up of 14 amino acids. Germline CDR1 is LNHDA and CDR2 is SQIVND (reference sequence). CDR3 in amino acids: CASSIRRLGDTQYF. The CDR3 region has the DNA TGTGCCAGTAGTATACGGCGTCTCGGCGATACGCAGTATTTT.

This clonotype was recorded a few times. The rearrangement links TRBV5-1 to TRBJ1-1; TRBD1 agrees at 10 bases. In germline, CDR1 is SGHRS, CDR2 YFSETQ. The V gene end was trimmed by 4 bases and the J gene end by 1 base; junction bases not matched to a gene: 4. The CDR3 covers 15 residues. This CDR3 reads CASSNRDRGNTEAFF. DNA for the CDR3: TGCGCCAGCAGCAACCGGGACAGGGGGAACACTGAAGCTTTCTTT.

The chain couples TRBV4-1 to TRBJ2-7, with a possible D match to TRBD1 (5 bases). CDR3 length: 14 residues. The V end was cut by 0 bases, the J end by 6 bases, with 12 bases between. Looked up from germline, CDR1 is MGHRA and CDR2 is YSYEKL. This CDR3 is CASSQELQGSEQYV. CDR3 DNA: TGCGCCAGCAGCCAAGAGCTCCAGGGAAGCGAGCAGTACGTC.

This clonotype occurred a few times. The V call is TRBV11-1, the J call TRBJ2-4; D gene unclear. V lost 5 bases and J 8 bases, leaving 10 bases between the germline ends. Germline CDR1 reads SGHAT; CDR2 reads FQDESV (reference sequence). There are 12 residues in the CDR3. CDR3 residues: CASSVVRDIQYF. CDR3 DNA sequence: TGTGCCAGCAGCGTCGTACGAGACATTCAGTACTTC.

The chain links TRBV5-1 to TRBJ1-1; D perhaps matches TRBD1 (5 bases). V gave up 1 base and J gave up 1 base, with 11 bases separating them. CDR1 is SGHRS and CDR2 is YFSETQ in the germline V gene. The CDR3 is 15 amino acids. CDR3 coding DNA: TGCGCCAGCAGCTTGCGGACAACTCAGAACACTGAAGCTTTCTTT. Encoded protein: CASSLRTTQNTEAFF.

The chain links TRBV6-5 to TRBJ1-1, with D maybe TRBD1 (5 bases). This CDR3 has 15 residues. With 5 bases removed from V and 6 bases from J, the gap between germline ends came to 19 bases. CDR1 is MNHEY, CDR2 SVGAGI, per germline. As DNA, the CDR3 is TGTGCCAGCAGTCGGTTCGGGGGGGGAGAGGCTGAAGCTTTCTTT. Translated, it gives CASSRFGGGEAEAFF.

This rearrangement joins TRBV7-2 to TRBJ1-6; TRBD1 matches 7 bases. The germline gives CDR1 SGHTA, CDR2 FQGNSA. CDR3 length equals 15 residues. Trimming removed 1 base from V and 9 bases from J; junction bases left unmatched: 6. The chain's CDR3 is CASSLEVRGISPLHF. In DNA, the CDR3 is TGTGCCAGCAGCTTAGAGGTCAGGGGGATTTCACCCCTCCACTTT.

This clonotype occurred a few times. The chain couples TRBV5-1 to TRBJ2-7; 7 positions match TRBD1. The J segment lost 9 bases and the V segment lost 4 bases, leaving 10 bases of the junction unmatched. Per the germline V gene, CDR1 is SGHRS and CDR2 is YFSETQ. The length of the CDR3 is 13 residues. CDR3 protein: CASSAGQDPRQYV. The CDR3, as DNA: TGCGCCAGCAGCGCCGGACAGGACCCACGGCAGTACGTC.

The V gene is TRBV6-2 or TRBV6-3, the J gene TRBJ2-7; 9 nucleotides align to TRBD1. CDR3 length: 14 residues. Germline V gene lookup returns CDR1 MNHEY and CDR2 SVGEGT. Germline trimming cut 8 bases from V and 1 base from J; bases unmatched to any gene: 6. The CDR3 DNA sequence: TGTGCCAGCGCCGACAGGGGGTCTTCCTACGAGCAGTACTTC. Amino acid sequence: CASADRGSSYEQYF.

This clonotype was found a few times. The CDR3 region has the DNA TGTGCCAGCAGTTACTCCGGGACAGGGTTCCATCAGCCCCAGCATTTT. The encoded protein is CASSYSGTGFHQPQHF. This chain connects TRBV6-2 or TRBV6-3 to TRBJ1-5, with 9 bases matching TRBD1. V lost 0 bases to trimming and J lost 5 bases; unmatched junction nucleotides: 5. The CDR3 runs 16 residues. The germline CDR1 and CDR2 sequences are MNHEY and SVGEGT.

The chain is built from TRBV7-2 and TRBJ2-1; 10 bases align to TRBD1. V was clipped by 7 bases and J by 8 bases; unmatched bases: 14. Per germline, CDR1 SGHTA and CDR2 FQGNSA. The CDR3 is 16 amino acids. As DNA, the CDR3 is TGTGCCAGCATCCCGACAGGGGGCTTTCTCTTGTATGAGCAGTTCTTC. Amino acid sequence: CASIPTGGFLLYEQFF.

This clonotype was counted between two and nine times. V is TRBV11-2 and J is TRBJ2-7; TRBD2 aligns across 8 bases. The CDR3 totals 15 residues. Germline V lookup: CDR1 SGHAT, CDR2 FQNNGV. With 5 bases clipped from V and 4 bases from J, the junction kept 10 bases outside the gene matches. CDR3: CASSHPGRGSYEQYF. CDR3 bases: TGTGCCAGCAGCCACCCCGGGAGGGGGAGTTACGAGCAGTACTTC.

J is TRBJ2-1 and V is TRBV29-1; maybe TRBD1 (5 bases). Trimming removed 3 bases from V and 8 bases from J, with 14 bases in between. In germline, CDR1 is SQVTM, CDR2 ANQGSEA. The CDR3 runs to 13 residues. The CDR3 nucleotides are TGCAGCGTTGAGAGCAGGGCGACGGATGAGCAGTTCTTC. Translation gives CSVESRATDEQFF.

A few counts support this clonotype. The V and J genes are TRBV6-5 and TRBJ2-3; 7 bases align to TRBD1. This CDR3 has 16 residues. The germline V gene has CDR1 MNHEY and CDR2 SVGAGI. Unmatched junction bases numbered 7, after V lost 2 bases and J lost 2 bases. CDR3 nucleotide sequence: TGTGCCAGCAGTTACGGAGTAGACAGGGACACAGATACGCAGTATTTT. This gives the protein CASSYGVDRDTDTQYF.

This chain links TRBV10-3 with TRBJ1-1; possibly TRBD1 for D (6 bases). Germline CDR1 and CDR2: ENHRY and SYGVKD. Trimming shortened V by 2 bases and J by 3 bases, and 10 bases separated the two germline ends. The CDR3 contains 14 residues. DNA of the CDR3: TGTGCCATCAGTGAGACAGGGCAGGACACTGAAGCTTTCTTT. Translation gives CAISETGQDTEAFF.

This chain uses TRBV6-5 with TRBJ1-5; TRBD1 matches at 8 bases. V lost 6 bases, J lost 6 bases, and 7 bases stayed unmatched. Looked up from germline, CDR1 is MNHEY and CDR2 is SVGAGI. The CDR3 consists of 14 residues. The CDR3 nucleotides read TGTGCCAGCAGACTACAGGGGGACAGTCAGCCCCAGCATTTT. Its translation: CASRLQGDSQPQHF.

There are a few counts of this clonotype. The chain employs TRBV12-3 or TRBV12-4 and TRBJ2-2; TRBD2 matches 7 bases. The ends lost 3 bases at V and 4 bases at J; junction bases unmatched: 5. This CDR3 is 15 amino acids long. The chain's CDR3 is CASSFVGLGTGELFF. DNA for the CDR3: TGTGCCAGCAGTTTCGTTGGACTAGGCACCGGGGAGCTGTTTTTT.

This clonotype was counted between two and nine times. The gene calls are TRBV5-1 and TRBJ1-6; D uncertain. V shed 0 bases and J shed 6 bases, with 4 bases lying between them. The CDR3 runs 13 residues. Germline CDR1 reads SGHRS; CDR2 reads YFSETQ. Here the CDR3 reads CASSLGPNSPLHF. The CDR3 DNA sequence: TGCGCCAGCAGCTTGGGTCCTAATTCACCCCTCCACTTT.